This T cell receptor (beta chain) emerged from a study of CD8+CD57+ T cells in acquired aplastic anemia. On the study more broadly: Average DNA yield from sorted CD4+ and CD8+ cells was about 2.9 ug. Study observations and caveats: It was found that some 31 CD8+ CDR3 sequences were shared between patients and controls.

This CDR3 is built from 16 residues. V was shortened by 11 bases and J by 0 bases, with 17 bases between the two germline ends. Germline V gene data show CDR1 as LNHNV and CDR2 as YYDKDF (reference sequence). Researchers used genomic DNA as the template to profile TCR beta VDJ and CDR3. Via MiXCR, TCRdb re-called the reads, giving one row per CDR3 protein. Among 50,000 to 65,000 distinct CDR3 sequences listed, about 56% were seen once. About this clonotype: Its antigen is not known.

The TCR was taken from a human donor in good health, serving as a control. V gene TRBV15 combines with J gene TRBJ2-6, with D possibly being TRBD2 (6 bases). The sequenced sample consisted of sorted CD4+, CD8+, or CD8+CD57+ T cells (not recorded which) from PBMCs. CDR3 residues: CAVGRGTSSGANVLTF. In nucleotides, the CDR3 is TGTGCCGTTGGGCGGGGAACGAGCTCTGGGGCCAACGTCCTGACTTTC.